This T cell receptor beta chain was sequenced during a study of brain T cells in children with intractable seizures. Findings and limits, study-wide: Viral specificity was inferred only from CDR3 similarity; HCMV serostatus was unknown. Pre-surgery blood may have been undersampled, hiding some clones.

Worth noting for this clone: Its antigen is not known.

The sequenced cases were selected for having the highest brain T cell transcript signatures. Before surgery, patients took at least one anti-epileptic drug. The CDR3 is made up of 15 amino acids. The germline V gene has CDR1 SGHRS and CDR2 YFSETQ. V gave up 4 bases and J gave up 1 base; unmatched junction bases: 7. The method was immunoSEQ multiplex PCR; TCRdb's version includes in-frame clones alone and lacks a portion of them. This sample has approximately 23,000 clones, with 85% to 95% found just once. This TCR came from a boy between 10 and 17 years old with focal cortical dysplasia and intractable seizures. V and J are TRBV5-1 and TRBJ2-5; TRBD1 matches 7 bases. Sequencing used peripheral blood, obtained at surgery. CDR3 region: CASSPRRQGQETQYF. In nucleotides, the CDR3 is TGCGCCAGCAGCCCCCGGCGACAGGGCCAAGAGACCCAGTACTTC.